This T cell receptor beta chain came from a study of immune evolution from preneoplasia to lung adenocarcinoma. This CDR3 is built from 16 residues. The trim removed 2 bases at V and 1 base at J, leaving 8 bases unmatched. Germline CDR1 reads LNHDA; CDR2 reads SQIVND (reference sequence). Study-wide results and caveats: From normal lung to invasive adenocarcinoma, top clone frequencies appeared to decrease. Compared with EGFR-mutant or double wild-type lesions, KRAS-mutant nodules were more clonal.

This clone was seen a handful of times. Its specificity is unknown. H&E slides confirmed each diagnosis, reviewed by two pathologists independently. Sequenced by immunoSEQ multiplex PCR; TCRdb stores in-frame clones only, minus some. In the table there are more than 5,000 clones, about 81% of which are singletons. The chain carries TRBV19 and TRBJ2-7, with 7 bases fitting TRBD1. The sequence was obtained from a person in their fifties with lung adenocarcinoma. Sequenced input: FFPE invasive lung adenocarcinoma tissue. CDR3 coding DNA: TGTGCCAGTAGTATAAGAGTTGGACAGGTATCCTACGAGCAGTACTTC. Protein product: CASSIRVGQVSYEQYF.